The T cell receptor beta chain described here comes from a study of T cell responses to AZD1222 COVID-19 vaccine. Whole-study context: The study pooled second doses at about 4 or about 12 weeks. General study results and limits: Most donors were white British, females outnumbered males, and clonal diversity was possibly underestimated. Reports indicate that nearly half of spike-specific TCRs are directed at unmutated variant regions.

Germline V gene lookup returns CDR1 LGHDT and CDR2 YNNKEL (reference sequence). Trimming took 4 bases from V and 2 from J, leaving 13 bases between them. The CDR3 is 15 residues long. With respect to this clone: What it binds is unknown.

Libraries were prepared by immunoSEQ multiplex PCR; TCRdb keeps only in-frame clonotypes and omits some of them. The data show about 130,000 clones, with 90% to 95% seen just once and 1.5% to 2% held by the top ten. The chain recombines TRBV3-1 (or the pseudogene TRBV3-2) with TRBJ2-3; D could derive from TRBD1 or TRBD2 (5 bases each). Sequencing was performed on peripheral blood, taken on day 0 of AZD1222 vaccination. This clonotype was obtained from an adult in good health. The CDR3 nucleotides are TGTGCCAGCAGCCCCCGGGGCCTTAACACAGATACGCAGTATTTT. Its protein is CASSPRGLNTDTQYF.